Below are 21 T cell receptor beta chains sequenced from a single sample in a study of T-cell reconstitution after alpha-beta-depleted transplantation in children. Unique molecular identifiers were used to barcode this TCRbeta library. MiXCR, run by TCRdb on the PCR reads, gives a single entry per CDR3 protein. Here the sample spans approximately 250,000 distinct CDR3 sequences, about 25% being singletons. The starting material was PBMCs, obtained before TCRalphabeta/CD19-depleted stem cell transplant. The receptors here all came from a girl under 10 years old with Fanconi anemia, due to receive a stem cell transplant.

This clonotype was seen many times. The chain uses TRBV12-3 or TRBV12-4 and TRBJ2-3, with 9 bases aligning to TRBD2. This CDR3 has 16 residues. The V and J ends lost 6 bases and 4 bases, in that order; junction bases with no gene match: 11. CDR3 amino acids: CASSTLLAGDADTQYF. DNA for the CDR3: TGTGCCAGCAGCACCCTACTAGCGGGTGACGCAGATACGCAGTATTTT.

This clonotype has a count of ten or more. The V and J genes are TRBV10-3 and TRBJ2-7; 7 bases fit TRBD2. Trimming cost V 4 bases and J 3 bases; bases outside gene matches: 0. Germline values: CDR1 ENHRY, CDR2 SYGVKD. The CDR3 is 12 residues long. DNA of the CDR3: TGTGCCATCAGTGGGACTAGCTACGAGCAGTACTTC. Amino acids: CAISGTSYEQYF.

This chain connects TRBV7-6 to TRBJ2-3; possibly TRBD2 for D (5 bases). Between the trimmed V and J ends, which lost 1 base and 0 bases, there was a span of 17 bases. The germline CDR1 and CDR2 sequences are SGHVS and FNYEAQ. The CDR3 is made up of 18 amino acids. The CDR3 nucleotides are TGTGCCAGCAGCTTAGTGTCTTCCGGGGTGGTGAGCACAGATACGCAGTATTTT. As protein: CASSLVSSGVVSTDTQYF.

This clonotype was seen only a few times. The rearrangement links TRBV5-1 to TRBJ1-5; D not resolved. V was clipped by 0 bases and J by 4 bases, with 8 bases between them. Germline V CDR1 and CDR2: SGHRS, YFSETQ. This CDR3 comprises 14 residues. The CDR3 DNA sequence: TGCGCCAGCAGCTTGGATGGCACGAATCAGCCCCAGCATTTT. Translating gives CASSLDGTNQPQHF.

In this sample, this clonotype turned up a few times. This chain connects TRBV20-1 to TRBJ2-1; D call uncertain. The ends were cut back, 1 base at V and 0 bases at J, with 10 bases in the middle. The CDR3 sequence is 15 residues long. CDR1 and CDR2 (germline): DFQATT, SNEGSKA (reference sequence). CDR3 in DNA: TGCAGTGCTAGAGCGACCGGAACCTCCTACAATGAGCAGTTCTTC. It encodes CSARATGTSYNEQFF.

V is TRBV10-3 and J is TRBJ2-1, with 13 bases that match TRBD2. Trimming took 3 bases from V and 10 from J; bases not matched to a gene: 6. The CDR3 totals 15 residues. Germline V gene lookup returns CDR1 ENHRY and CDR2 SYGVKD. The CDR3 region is CAISETGTSGAEQFF. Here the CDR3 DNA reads TGTGCCATCAGTGAAACCGGGACTAGCGGGGCCGAGCAGTTCTTC.

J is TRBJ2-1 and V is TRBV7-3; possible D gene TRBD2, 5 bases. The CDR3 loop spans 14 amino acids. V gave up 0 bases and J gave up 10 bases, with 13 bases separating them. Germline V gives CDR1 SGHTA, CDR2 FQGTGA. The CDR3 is CASSLTHRAGEQFF. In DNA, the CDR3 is TGTGCCAGCAGCTTAACGCATAGGGCGGGCGAGCAGTTCTTC.

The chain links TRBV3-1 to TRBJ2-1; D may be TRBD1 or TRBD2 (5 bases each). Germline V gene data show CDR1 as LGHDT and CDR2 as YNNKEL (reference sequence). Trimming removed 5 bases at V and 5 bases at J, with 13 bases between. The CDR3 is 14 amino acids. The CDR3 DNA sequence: TGTGCCAGCAGCATGGGACCAGCTGACAATGAGCAGTTCTTC. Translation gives CASSMGPADNEQFF.

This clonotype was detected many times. DNA of the CDR3: TGTGCCAGCAGTTTCCCGAGCACGGGGAGGCTAGAGACCCAGTACTTC. Its translation is CASSFPSTGRLETQYF. The chain recombines TRBV6-5 with TRBJ2-5, with D possibly being TRBD2 (6 bases). V lost 4 bases, J lost 4 bases, and 19 bases lay in between. The length of the CDR3 is 16 residues. Looked up from germline, CDR1 is MNHEY and CDR2 is SVGAGI.

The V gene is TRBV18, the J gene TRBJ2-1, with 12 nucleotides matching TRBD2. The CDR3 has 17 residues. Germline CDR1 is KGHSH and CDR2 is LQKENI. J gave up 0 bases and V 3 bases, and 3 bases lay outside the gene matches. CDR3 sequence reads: CASSPKTSGGSYNEQFF. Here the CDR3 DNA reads TGTGCCAGCTCACCGAAGACTAGCGGGGGCTCCTACAATGAGCAGTTCTTC.

Here the CDR3 DNA reads TGTGCCACCAGCAGAGATTTCTACGAGCAGTACTTC. It translates to CATSRDFYEQYF. V usage is TRBV15 and J usage is TRBJ2-7, with no clear D. V was trimmed by 0 bases and J by 3 bases, leaving 3 bases between them. The CDR3 is 12 amino acids. Germline-derived CDR1 and CDR2 are LNHNV and YYDKDF (reference sequence).

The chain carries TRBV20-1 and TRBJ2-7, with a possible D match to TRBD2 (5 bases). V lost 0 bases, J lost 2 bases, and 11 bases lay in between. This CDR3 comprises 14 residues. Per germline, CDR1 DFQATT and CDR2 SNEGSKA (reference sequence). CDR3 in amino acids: CSARDRTPPYEQYF. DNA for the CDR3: TGCAGTGCTAGAGATCGGACTCCACCCTACGAGCAGTACTTC.

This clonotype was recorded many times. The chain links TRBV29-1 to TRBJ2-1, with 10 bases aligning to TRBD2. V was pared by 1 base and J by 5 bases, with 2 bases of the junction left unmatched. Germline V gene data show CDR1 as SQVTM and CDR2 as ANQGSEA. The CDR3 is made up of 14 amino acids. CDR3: CSVEGLAGDNEQFF. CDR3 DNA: TGCAGCGTTGAAGGTCTAGCGGGGGACAATGAGCAGTTCTTC.

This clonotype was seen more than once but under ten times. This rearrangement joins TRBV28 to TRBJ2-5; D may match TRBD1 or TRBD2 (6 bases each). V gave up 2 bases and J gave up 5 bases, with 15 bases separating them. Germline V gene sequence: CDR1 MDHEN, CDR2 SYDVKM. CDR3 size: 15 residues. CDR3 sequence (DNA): TGTGCCAGCAGTTTACCAGGGGCGGGGTACGAGACCCAGTACTTC. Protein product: CASSLPGAGYETQYF.

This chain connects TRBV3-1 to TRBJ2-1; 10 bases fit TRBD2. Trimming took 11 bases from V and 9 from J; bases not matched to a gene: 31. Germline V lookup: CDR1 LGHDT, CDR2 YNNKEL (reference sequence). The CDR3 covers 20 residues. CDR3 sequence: CACCLRLAGASLTLTFEQFF. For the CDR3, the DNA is TGTGCCTGCTGCCTCCGGCTAGCGGGGGCCTCTCTAACATTGACCTTTGAGCAGTTCTTC.

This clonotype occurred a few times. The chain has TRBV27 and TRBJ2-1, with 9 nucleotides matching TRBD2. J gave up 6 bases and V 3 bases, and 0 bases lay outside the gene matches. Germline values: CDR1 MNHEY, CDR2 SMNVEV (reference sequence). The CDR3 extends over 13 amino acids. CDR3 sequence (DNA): TGTGCCAGCAGTTTTAGCGGGAGCAATGAGCAGTTCTTC. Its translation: CASSFSGSNEQFF.

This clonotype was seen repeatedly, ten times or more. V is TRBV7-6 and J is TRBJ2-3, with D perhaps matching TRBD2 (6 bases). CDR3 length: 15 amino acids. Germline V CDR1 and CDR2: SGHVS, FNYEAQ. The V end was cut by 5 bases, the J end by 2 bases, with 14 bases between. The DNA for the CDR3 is TGTGCCAGCAGCCCACCGGGGGTAGTCACAGATACGCAGTATTTT. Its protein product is CASSPPGVVTDTQYF.

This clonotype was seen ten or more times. CDR3 nucleotides: TGTGCCAGCAGTCATCGGACAGGGGTCGGGGAGCTGTTTTTT. Protein product: CASSHRTGVGELFF. The genes are TRBV12-3 or TRBV12-4 and TRBJ2-2; TRBD1 matches at 9 bases. The CDR3 has 14 amino acids. V lost 5 bases and J lost 7; bases outside the gene matches: 5.

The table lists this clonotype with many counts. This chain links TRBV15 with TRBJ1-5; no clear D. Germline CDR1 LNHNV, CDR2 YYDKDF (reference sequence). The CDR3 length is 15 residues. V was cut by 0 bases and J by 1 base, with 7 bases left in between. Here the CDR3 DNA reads TGTGCCACCAGCAGAGATCTTGGCAGCAATCAGCCCCAGCATTTT. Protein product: CATSRDLGSNQPQHF.

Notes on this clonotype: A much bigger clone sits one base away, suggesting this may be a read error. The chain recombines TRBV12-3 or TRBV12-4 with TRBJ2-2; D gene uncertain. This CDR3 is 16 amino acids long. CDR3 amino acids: CGSSFLMAANTGELFF. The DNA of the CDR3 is TGTGGCAGCAGTTTCCTAATGGCGGCGAACACCGGGGAGCTGTTTTTT.

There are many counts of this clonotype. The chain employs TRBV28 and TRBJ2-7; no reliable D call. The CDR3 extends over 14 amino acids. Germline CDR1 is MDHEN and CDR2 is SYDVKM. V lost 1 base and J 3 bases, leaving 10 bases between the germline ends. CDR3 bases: TGTGCCAGCAGTTTATTGCAGATGCACTACGAGCAGTACTTC. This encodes CASSLLQMHYEQYF.